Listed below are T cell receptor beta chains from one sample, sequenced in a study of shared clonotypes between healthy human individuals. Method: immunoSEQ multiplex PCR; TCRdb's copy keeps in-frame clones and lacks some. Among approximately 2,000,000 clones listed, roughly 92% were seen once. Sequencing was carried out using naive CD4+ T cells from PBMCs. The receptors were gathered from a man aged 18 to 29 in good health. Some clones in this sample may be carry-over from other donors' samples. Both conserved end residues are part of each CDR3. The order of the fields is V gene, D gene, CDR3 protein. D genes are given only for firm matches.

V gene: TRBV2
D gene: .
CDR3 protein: CASRYDLNTEAFF

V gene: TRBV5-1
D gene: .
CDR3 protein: CASSLQGISTNEKLFF

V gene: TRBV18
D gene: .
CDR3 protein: CASSPPGSPGNNEQFF

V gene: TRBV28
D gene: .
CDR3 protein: CASSSPVEQYF

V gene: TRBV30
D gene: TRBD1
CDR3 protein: CAWSRNLILTGLKPEAFF

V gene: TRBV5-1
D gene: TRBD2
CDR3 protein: CASSRRASGTTDTQYF

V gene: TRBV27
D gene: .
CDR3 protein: CASSLSHQRPSYEQYF

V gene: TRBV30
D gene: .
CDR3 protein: CAWSASLREQFF

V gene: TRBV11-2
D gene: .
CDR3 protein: CASSLGATRRREQFF

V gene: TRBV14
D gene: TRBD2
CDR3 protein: CASSQPPGLAGEGSYEQYF

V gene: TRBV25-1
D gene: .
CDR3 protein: CASSDGLKGSNEKLFF

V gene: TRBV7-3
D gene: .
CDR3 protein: CASSLTRDRYEQYF

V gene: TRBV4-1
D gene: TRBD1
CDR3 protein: CASSETGGNQPQHF

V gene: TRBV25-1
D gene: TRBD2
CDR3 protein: CASSVGLAGMETQYF

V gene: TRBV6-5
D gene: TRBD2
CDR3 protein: CASSYSDGRTHYEQYF

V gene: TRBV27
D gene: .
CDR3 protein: CASSPGAYSNQPQHF

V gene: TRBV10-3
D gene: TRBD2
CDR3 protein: CAIAGGLAGAFSYEQYF

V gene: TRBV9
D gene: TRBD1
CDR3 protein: CASSGPGTVYNEQFF

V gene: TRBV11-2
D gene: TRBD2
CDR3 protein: CASSRKGAGDAYEQYF

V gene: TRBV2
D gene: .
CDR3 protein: CASSDQDTQYF